Shown below are 12 T cell receptor beta chains from a single sample sequenced in a study of cytotoxic CD8 clonotypes in ibrutinib-treated CLL. Profiling relied on immunoSEQ multiplex PCR, and the TCRdb table lists in-frame clones only, not all of them. The data contain roughly 100,000 clones, 70% to 80% of them singletons. Sequencing was performed on PBMCs, taken after 12 months of ibrutinib treatment. These receptors were collected from a human donor with chronic lymphocytic leukemia.

The J gene is TRBJ2-2, the V gene TRBV27; D call uncertain. Germline CDR1 is MNHEY and CDR2 is SMNVEV (reference sequence). The CDR3 is 13 amino acids. Trimming shortened V by 8 bases and J by 5 bases, and 12 bases separated the two germline ends. The CDR3 loop reads CASRWGRTGELFF. CDR3 in DNA: TGTGCCAGCCGTTGGGGTAGGACCGGGGAGCTGTTTTTT.

The chain employs TRBV4-1 and TRBJ2-3, with 12 bases aligning to TRBD2. Germline V lookup: CDR1 MGHRA, CDR2 YSYEKL. Trimming at V came to 5 bases and at J to 2 bases, leaving 5 bases not matched to a gene. The CDR3 spans 16 residues. CDR3 residues: CASSSTSGGPTDTQYF. DNA for the CDR3: TGCGCCAGCAGCTCGACTAGCGGGGGACCCACAGATACGCAGTATTTT.

The chain links TRBV6-6 to TRBJ2-7; D not resolved. The CDR3 covers 14 residues. Germline CDR1 is MNHNY and CDR2 is SVGAGI (reference sequence). Between the trimmed V and J ends, which lost 1 base and 0 bases, there was a span of 7 bases. CDR3 region: CASSYFGSSYEQYF. The CDR3 DNA reads as TGTGCCAGCAGTTACTTTGGCAGCTCCTACGAGCAGTACTTC.

The J gene is TRBJ2-3, the V gene TRBV7-2; a weak D match, TRBD2 (5 bases). Germline CDR1 is SGHTA and CDR2 is FQGNSA. Trimming shortened V by 1 base and J by 5 bases, and 10 bases separated the two germline ends. The CDR3 totals 14 residues. The CDR3 reads CASSLGTRVDTQYF. CDR3 sequence (DNA): TGTGCCAGCAGCTTAGGCACTAGGGTAGATACGCAGTATTTT. Full variable domain (outside the CDR3, taken from reference TRBV7-2 and TRBJ2-3): GAGVSQSPSNKVTEKGKDVELRCDPISGHTALYWYRQSLGQGLEFLIYFQGNSAPDKSGLPSDRFSAERTGGSVSTLTIQRTQQEDSAVYLCASSLGTRVDTQYFGPGTRLTVL.

This clone appeared a single time. This chain links TRBV2 with TRBJ1-1; D is perhaps TRBD1 (5 bases). Germline CDR1 is SNHLY and CDR2 is FYNNEI. V gave up 3 bases and J gave up 1 base, with 6 bases separating them. The CDR3 spans 13 residues. In DNA form, the CDR3 reads TGTGCCAGCAGTGAGGGGGAGAACACTGAAGCTTTCTTT. The encoded protein is CASSEGENTEAFF.

The chain joins TRBV28 to TRBJ1-2; D gene unclear. Germline V CDR1 and CDR2: MDHEN, SYDVKM. The CDR3 loop spans 11 amino acids. The germline V and J ends were trimmed by 9 bases and 5 bases, with 10 bases remaining between them. In nucleotides, the CDR3 is TGTGCCAGTGGTGGGAGGTATGGCTACACCTTC. Its translation: CASGGRYGYTF.

The V gene is TRBV30, the J gene TRBJ2-7, with TRBD2 matching 10 bases. The CDR3 totals 12 residues. Germline V gives CDR1 GTSNPN, CDR2 SVGIG (reference sequence). After removal of 5 bases from V and 7 bases from J, the junction contained 5 bases not matched to a gene. CDR3 in amino acids: CAWQALAGEQYF. CDR3 in DNA: TGTGCCTGGCAGGCACTAGCGGGGGAGCAGTACTTC.

The chain links TRBV28 to TRBJ2-1, with TRBD1 matching 11 bases. Germline V gene sequence: CDR1 MDHEN, CDR2 SYDVKM. This CDR3 has 15 amino acids. Trimming at V came to 7 bases and at J to 7 bases, leaving 9 bases not matched to a gene. CDR3 amino acids: CASTLDRGLGNEQFF. CDR3 sequence (DNA): TGTGCCAGCACCTTGGACAGGGGGCTAGGGAATGAGCAGTTCTTC.

This chain connects TRBV5-4 to TRBJ2-5, with D possibly being TRBD2 (7 bases). The CDR3 spans 13 residues. Germline CDR1 is SGHNT and CDR2 is YYREEE (reference sequence). The V and J ends lost 6 bases and 4 bases respectively, with 13 bases between them. CDR3 sequence reads: CASTGGGVETQYF. The DNA of the CDR3 is TGTGCCAGCACTGGGGGGGGCGTAGAGACCCAGTACTTC.

The chain recombines TRBV5-1 with TRBJ2-2; possibly TRBD2 for D (6 bases). Germline CDR1 and CDR2: SGHRS and YFSETQ. This CDR3 region has 16 residues. The V gene lost 3 bases and the J gene lost 1 base, with 13 bases spanning the gap. The CDR3 DNA is TGCGCCAGCAGCTCGTGGGAGGTCAGGAACACCGGGGAGCTGTTTTTT. Translated: CASSSWEVRNTGELFF.

J is TRBJ2-5 and V is TRBV7-8, with 14 bases identical to TRBD2. CDR3 length: 16 residues. Germline CDR1 is SGHVS and CDR2 is FQNEAQ. V lost 5 bases, J lost 6 bases, and 8 bases stayed unmatched. CDR3 loop: CASSPRLAGGEKTQYF. The CDR3 nucleotides are TGTGCCAGCAGCCCGAGACTAGCGGGGGGGGAAAAGACCCAGTACTTC.

The V and J genes are TRBV6-5 and TRBJ1-5; 7 bases are a match to TRBD1. The V and J ends lost 5 bases and 7 bases, in that order; junction bases with no gene match: 8. Germline V CDR1 and CDR2: MNHEY, SVGAGI. CDR3 length: 14 residues. The CDR3 sequence is CASSDREGNQPQHF. CDR3 nucleotides: TGTGCCAGCAGTGACAGGGAGGGAAACCAGCCCCAGCATTTT.